The clone carrying this T cell receptor beta chain has a count of ten or more. What it recognizes is unknown. These data are taken from a study of early T cells in non-severe SARS-CoV-2 infection. The overall study: Unpaired chains resulted from sequencing bulk RNA of unsorted whole blood.

Individual cDNA molecules each received unique molecular identifiers attached to them. TCRdb itself ran the 5' RACE reads through MiXCR, one entry per CDR3 protein. The data hold more than 25,000 distinct CDR3 sequences, with around 3% observed a single time. Study-wide results and caveats: Using VDJdb, the matching emphasized anti-spike CD8 responses while missing private and CD4 specificities.

The clonotype comes from an adult who was a healthcare worker with PCR-confirmed SARS-CoV-2 infection or an uninfected control (not recorded which). The sample taken for sequencing was whole blood.

CDR3 DNA sequence: TGTGCCAGCTCCCCCAATGGGCGGAGCACAGATACGCAGTATTTT. Protein sequence: CASSPNGRSTDTQYF. The chain uses TRBV7-3 and TRBJ2-3; D is uncertain. This CDR3 region has 15 residues. Looked up from germline, CDR1 is SGHTA and CDR2 is FQGTGA. V lost 8 bases and J lost 0, with 15 bases in between. The full variable domain, its missing parts supplied by reference TRBV7-3 and TRBJ2-3, is GAGVSQTPSNKVTEKGKYVELRCDPISGHTALYWYRQSLGQGPEFLIYFQGTGAADDSGLPNDRFFAVRPEGSVSTLKIQRTERGDSAVYLCASSPNGRSTDTQYFGPGTRLTVL.